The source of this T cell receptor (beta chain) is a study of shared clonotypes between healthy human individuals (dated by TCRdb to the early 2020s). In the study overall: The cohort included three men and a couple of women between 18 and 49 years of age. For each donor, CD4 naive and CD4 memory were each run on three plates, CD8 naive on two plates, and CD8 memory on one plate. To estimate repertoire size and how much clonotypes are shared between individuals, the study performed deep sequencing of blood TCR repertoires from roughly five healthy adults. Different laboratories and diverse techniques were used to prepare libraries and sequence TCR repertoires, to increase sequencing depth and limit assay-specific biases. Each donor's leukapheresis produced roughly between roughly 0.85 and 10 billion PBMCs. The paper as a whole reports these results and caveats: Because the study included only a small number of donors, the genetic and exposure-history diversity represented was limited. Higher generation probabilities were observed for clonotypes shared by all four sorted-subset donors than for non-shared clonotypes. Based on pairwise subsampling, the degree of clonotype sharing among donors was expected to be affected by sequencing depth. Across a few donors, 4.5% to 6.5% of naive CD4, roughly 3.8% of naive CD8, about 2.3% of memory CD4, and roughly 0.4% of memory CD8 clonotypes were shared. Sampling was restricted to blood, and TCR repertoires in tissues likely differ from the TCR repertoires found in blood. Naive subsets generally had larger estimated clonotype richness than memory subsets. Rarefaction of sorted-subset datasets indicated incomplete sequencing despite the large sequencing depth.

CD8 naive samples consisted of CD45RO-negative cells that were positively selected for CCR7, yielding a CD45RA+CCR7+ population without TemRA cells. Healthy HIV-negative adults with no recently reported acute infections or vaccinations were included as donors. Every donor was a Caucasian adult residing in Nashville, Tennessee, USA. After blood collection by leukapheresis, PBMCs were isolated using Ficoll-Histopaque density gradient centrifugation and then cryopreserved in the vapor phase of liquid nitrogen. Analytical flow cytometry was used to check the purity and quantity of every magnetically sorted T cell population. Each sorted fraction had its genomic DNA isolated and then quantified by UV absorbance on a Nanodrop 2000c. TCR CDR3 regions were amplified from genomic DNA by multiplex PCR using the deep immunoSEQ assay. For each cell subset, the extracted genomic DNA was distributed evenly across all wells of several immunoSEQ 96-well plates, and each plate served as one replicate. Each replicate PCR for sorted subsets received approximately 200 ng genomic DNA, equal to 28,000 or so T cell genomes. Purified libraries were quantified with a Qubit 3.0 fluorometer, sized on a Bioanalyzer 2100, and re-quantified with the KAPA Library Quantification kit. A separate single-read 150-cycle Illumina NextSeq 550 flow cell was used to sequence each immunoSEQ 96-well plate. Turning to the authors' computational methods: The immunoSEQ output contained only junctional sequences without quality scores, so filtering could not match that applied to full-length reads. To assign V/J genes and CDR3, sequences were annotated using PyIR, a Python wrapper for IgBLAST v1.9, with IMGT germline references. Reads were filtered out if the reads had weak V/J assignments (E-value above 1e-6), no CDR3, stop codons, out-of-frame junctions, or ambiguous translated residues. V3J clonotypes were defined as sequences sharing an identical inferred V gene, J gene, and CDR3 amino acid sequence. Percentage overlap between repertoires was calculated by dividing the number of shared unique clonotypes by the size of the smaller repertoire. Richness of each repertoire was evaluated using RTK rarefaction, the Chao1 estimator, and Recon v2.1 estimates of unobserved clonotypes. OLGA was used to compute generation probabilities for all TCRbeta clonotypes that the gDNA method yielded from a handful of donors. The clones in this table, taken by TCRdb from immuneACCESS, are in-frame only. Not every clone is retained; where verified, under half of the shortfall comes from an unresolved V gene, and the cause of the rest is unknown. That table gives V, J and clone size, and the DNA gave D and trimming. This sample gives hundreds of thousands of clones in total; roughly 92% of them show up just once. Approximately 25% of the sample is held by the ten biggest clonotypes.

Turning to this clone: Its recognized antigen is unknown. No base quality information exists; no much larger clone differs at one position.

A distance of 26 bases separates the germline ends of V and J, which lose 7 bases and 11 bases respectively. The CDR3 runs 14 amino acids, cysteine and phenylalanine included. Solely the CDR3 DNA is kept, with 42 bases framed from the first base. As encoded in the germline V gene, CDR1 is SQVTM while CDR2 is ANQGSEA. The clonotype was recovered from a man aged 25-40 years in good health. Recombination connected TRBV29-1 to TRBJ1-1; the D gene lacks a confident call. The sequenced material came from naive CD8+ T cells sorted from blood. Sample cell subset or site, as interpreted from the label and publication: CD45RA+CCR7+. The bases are TGCAGCGCCAGAGACCGGGTCTTCGAAACTCACGCTTTCTTT. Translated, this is CSARDRVFETHAFF.